The clone carrying this T cell receptor beta chain was detected ten times or more. The antigen is undetermined. This record comes from a study of CD8 T cells in ankylosing spondylitis. General study points: Characteristic, it appeared, of ankylosing spondylitis blood was a TCR beta motif of eight highly homologous variants. Significant enrichment of disease-linked clones was reported in matched ankylosing spondylitis synovial fluid. Earlier authors reported some of these motif variants in reactive arthritis synovial fluid and blood.

In making TCR beta libraries, quantitative 5'-RACE with molecular barcodes was used. Using its own MiXCR run on the 5' RACE reads, TCRdb lists one record per CDR3 protein. Of 450,000 to 550,000 distinct CDR3 sequences in the sample, about 5% were seen once. The V gene lost 3 bases and the J gene lost 4 bases, with 17 bases spanning the gap. The CDR3 has 16 residues. Germline CDR1 and CDR2: SGHKS and YYEKEE (reference sequence). Sequenced material: blood, either unsorted or a sorted T cell fraction (not recorded which). The chain uses TRBV5-5 and TRBJ1-5, with D perhaps TRBD1 (6 bases). This TCR came from a male donor with ankylosing spondylitis. CDR3 sequence reads: CASSSGQPRENQPQHF. CDR3 DNA: TGTGCCAGCAGCTCCGGACAGCCCAGGGAGAATCAGCCCCAGCATTTT.